What follows describes a single T cell receptor (beta chain). Its antigen is still unknown. Qualities for individual bases were not recorded, and no much larger clone is one base off. This sample was taken from a study of T cell responses to AZD1222 COVID-19 vaccine (dated by TCRdb to the early 2020s). Notes on the research overall: AZD1222 recipients given second doses at about 4 weeks or at about 12 weeks were pooled, since spike-specific TCR depth and breadth were not found to differ between the two schedules. A total of 230 to 250 trial participants underwent TCR sequencing, of whom about 210 had received two doses of AZD1222 and approximately 26 had received two doses of the MenACWY control vaccine. Trial participants were enrolled by age into subgroups of 18-55, 56-69 and 70-plus years, and 148, 28 and 57 TCR-sequenced participants, respectively, were included in these subgroups.

The CDR3 regions of human TCRbeta chains were subjected to immunosequencing. On the study's bioinformatics: Repertoire TCRs were checked for matches against a reference library of SARS-CoV-2-specific TCRs that had been generated using the MIRA antigen-specificity platform. Breadth was defined as the fraction of unique TCRs that were SARS-CoV-2-associated, and depth was defined as the fraction of total T cells that were SARS-CoV-2-associated. Using the MIRA data, each spike-specific TCR was mapped to the spike region that the TCR reacts to and placed in a CD4 or CD8 class. Log10-transformed breadth and depth values were compared by one-way ANOVA with Sidak's multiple comparisons tests. TCRdb's version of the immuneACCESS table is confined to in-frame rearrangements and falls short of the full clone set. An unresolved V gene accounts for under half of the shortfall where checked; the remainder is of unknown origin. V and J calls and clone size come straight from that table; D and trimming were deduced from the DNA. Within this sample are over 100,000 clones, with about nine tenths of them counted one time only. The ten largest make up 5% to 7.5% of the sample.

On the study overall, not on this receptor specifically: Only five or six AZD1222 recipients were SARS-CoV-2 seropositive at baseline, limiting conclusions about previously exposed vaccinees. Spike-specific TCR breadth and depth rose significantly after two AZD1222 doses compared with day 0 and with MenACWY recipients. The 56-69-year group was small, and its depth increase did not reach significance, likely because of low power. The whole spike protein was spanned by vaccine-associated CD4 TCRs, and dominant responses were seen in regions 160-218 and 743-854. No day 14 peak-response samples were available, so repertoires were characterized only after the peak T cell response. Most participants were white British and females outnumbered males, and the authors suggested that clonal diversity may have been underestimated. Reportedly, close to half of the unique spike-specific TCRs recognized epitopes lying outside the regions that are mutated in the B.1.351 and B.1.1.7 variants.

The germline V gene gives CDR1 as SNHLY and CDR2 as FYNNEI. V is clipped by 3 bases and J by 0 bases, and the sequence between their germline boundaries is 2 bases long. Taken from cysteine to phenylalanine, the CDR3 has 12 residues. The DNA shown is the 36-base CDR3, in frame from base 1. The time point label, as the study defines it: baseline before first vaccination. Samples from vaccinated people were obtained from the UK trials COV001 and COV002, which included a single-blind randomized controlled phase 2/3 trial of AZD1222 (ChAdOx1 nCoV-19) in healthy adults. For TCRbeta chain sequencing, PBMC samples from trial participants were taken at day 0 and at day 28 after the second dose.

The source was peripheral blood, collected on day 0 of AZD1222 vaccination. The rearrangement combines TRBV2 with TRBJ2-5; the D gene remains uncertain. The receptor was derived from an adult in good health. The CDR3 protein: CASSDHQETQYF. The DNA reads TGTGCCAGCAGTGACCACCAAGAGACCCAGTACTTC.